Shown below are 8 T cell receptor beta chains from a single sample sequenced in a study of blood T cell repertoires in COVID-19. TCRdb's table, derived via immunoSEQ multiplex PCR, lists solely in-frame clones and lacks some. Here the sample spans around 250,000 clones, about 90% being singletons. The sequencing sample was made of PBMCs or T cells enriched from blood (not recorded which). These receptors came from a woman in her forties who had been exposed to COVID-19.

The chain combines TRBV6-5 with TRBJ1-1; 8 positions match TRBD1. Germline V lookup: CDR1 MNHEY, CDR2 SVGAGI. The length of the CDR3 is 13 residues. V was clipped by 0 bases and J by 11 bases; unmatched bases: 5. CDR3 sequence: CASSYSWTGRAFF. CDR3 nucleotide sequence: TGTGCCAGCAGTTACTCGTGGACAGGGCGGGCTTTCTTT.

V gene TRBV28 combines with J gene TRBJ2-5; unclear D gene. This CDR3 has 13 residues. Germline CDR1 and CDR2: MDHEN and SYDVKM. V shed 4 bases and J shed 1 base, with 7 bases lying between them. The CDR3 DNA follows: TGTGCCAGCAGTTCCCCCCTCCAAGAGACCCAGTACTTC. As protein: CASSSPLQETQYF.

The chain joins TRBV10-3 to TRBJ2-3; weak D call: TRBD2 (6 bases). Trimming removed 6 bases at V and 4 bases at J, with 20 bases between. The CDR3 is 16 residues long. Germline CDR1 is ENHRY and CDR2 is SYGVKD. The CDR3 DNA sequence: TGTGCCATCAGCCGGCCGAAGGAGGGTTCTGCAGATACGCAGTATTTT. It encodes CAISRPKEGSADTQYF.

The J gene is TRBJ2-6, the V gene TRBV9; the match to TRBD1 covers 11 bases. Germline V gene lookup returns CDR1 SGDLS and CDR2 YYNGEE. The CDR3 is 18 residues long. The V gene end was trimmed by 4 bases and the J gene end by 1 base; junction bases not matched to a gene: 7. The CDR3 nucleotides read TGTGCCAGCAGCACCGGACAGGGGGCCCCATCTGGGGCCAACGTCCTGACTTTC. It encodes CASSTGQGAPSGANVLTF.

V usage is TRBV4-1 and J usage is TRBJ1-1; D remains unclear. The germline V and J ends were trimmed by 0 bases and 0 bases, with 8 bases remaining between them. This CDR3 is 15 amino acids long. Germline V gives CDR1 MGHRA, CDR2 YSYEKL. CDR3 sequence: CASSQDLTLNTEAFF. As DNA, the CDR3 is TGCGCCAGCAGCCAAGATTTAACATTGAACACTGAAGCTTTCTTT.

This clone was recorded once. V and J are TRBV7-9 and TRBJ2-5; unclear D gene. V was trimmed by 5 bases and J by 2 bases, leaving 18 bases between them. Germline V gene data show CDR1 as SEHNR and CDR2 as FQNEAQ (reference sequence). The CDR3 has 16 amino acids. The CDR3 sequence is CASSQSYQAPQETQYF. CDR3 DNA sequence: TGTGCCAGCAGCCAATCCTATCAAGCGCCACAAGAGACCCAGTACTTC. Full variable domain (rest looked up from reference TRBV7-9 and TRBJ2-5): DTGVSQNPRHKITKRGQNVTFRCDPISEHNRLYWYRQTLGQGPEFLTYFQNEAQLEKSRLLSDRFSAERPKGSFSTLEIQRTEQGDSAMYLCASSQSYQAPQETQYFGPGTRLLVL.

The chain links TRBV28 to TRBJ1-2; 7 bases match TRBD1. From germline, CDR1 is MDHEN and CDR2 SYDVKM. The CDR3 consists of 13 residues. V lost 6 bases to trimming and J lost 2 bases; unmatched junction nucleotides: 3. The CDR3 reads CASRSQGNYGYTF. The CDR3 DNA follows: TGTGCCAGCAGATCACAGGGGAACTATGGCTACACCTTC.

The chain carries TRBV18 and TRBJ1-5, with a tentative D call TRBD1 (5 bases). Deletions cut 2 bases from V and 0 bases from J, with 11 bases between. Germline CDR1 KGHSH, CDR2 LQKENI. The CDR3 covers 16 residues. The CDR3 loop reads CASSPDRFYSNQPQHF. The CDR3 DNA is TGTGCCAGCTCACCAGACAGATTTTATAGCAATCAGCCCCAGCATTTT.